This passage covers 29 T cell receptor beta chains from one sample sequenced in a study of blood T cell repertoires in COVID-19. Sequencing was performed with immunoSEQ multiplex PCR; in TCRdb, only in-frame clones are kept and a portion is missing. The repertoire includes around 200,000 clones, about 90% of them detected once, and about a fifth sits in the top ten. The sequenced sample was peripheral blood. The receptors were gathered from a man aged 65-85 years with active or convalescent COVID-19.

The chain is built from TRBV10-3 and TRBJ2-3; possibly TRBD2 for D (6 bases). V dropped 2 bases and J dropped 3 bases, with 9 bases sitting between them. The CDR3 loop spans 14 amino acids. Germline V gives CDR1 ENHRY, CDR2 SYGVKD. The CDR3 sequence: CAISETSFTDTQYF. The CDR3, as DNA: TGTGCCATCAGTGAGACTAGCTTTACAGATACGCAGTATTTT.

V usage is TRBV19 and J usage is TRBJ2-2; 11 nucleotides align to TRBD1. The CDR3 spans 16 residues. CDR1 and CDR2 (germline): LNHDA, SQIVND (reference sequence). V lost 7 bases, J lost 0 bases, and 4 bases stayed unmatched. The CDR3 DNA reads TGTGCCAGTAAGGGGACAGGGGGTACGAACACCGGGGAGCTGTTTTTT. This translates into CASKGTGGTNTGELFF.

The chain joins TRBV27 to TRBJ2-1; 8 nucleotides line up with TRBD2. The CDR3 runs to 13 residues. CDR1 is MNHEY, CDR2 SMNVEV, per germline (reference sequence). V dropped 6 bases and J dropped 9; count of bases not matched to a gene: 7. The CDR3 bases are TGTGCCAGCAGCAAACTAGCGGAAGGTGAGCAGTTCTTC. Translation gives CASSKLAEGEQFF.

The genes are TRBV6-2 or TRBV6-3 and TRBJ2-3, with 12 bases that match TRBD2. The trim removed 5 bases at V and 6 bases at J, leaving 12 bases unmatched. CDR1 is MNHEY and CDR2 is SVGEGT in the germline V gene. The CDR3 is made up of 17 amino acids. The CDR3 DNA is TGTGCCAGCAGTACCCGTTGGACTAGCGGGGAGGGGGATACGCAGTATTTT. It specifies CASSTRWTSGEGDTQYF.

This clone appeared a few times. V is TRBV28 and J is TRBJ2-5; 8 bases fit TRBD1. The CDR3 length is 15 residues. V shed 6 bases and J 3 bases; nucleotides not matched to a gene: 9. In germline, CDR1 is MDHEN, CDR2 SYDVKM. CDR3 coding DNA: TGTGCCAGCAGCCGACAGGGGTTTTCTAAAGAGACCCAGTACTTC. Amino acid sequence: CASSRQGFSKETQYF.

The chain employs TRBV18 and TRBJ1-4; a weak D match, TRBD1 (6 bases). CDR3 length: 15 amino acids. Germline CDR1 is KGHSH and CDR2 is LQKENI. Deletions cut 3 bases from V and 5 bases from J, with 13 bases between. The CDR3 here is CASSPRTETNEKLFF. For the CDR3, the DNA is TGTGCCAGCTCACCCCGGACAGAAACAAATGAAAAACTGTTTTTT. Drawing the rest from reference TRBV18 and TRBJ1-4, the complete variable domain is NAGVMQNPRHLVRRRGQEARLRCSPMKGHSHVYWYRQLPEEGLKFMVYLQKENIIDESGMPKERFSAEFPKEGPSILRIQQVVRGDSAAYFCASSPRTETNEKLFFGSGTQLSVL.

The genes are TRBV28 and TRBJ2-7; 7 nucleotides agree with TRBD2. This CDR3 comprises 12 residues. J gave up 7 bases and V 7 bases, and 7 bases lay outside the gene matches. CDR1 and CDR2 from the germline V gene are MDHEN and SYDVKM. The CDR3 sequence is CASTTFGGEQYF. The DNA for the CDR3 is TGTGCCAGCACCACCTTCGGGGGGGAGCAGTACTTC.

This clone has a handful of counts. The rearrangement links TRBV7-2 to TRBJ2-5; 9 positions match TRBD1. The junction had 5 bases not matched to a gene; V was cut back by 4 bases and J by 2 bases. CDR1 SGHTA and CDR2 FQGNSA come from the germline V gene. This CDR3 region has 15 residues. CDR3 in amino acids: CASSSSGTGQETQYF. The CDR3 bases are TGTGCCAGCAGCTCGTCCGGGACAGGGCAAGAGACCCAGTACTTC.

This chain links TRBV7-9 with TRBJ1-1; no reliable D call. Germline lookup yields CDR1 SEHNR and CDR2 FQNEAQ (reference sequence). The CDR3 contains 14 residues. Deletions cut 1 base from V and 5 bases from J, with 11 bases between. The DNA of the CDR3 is TGTGCCAGCAGCTTAGTTGAGGGAATGACTGAAGCTTTCTTT. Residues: CASSLVEGMTEAFF.

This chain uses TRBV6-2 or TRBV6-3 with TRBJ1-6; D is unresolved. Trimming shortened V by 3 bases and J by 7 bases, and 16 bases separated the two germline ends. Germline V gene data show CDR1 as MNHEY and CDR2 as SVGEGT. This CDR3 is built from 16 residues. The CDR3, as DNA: TGTGCCAGCAGTTATCATACAGCCGCCAGGAATTCACCCCTCCACTTT. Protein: CASSYHTAARNSPLHF.

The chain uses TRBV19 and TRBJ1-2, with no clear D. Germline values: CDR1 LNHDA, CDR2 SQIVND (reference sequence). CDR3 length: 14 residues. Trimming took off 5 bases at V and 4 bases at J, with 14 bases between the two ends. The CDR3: CASSSSKKGYGYTF. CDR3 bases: TGTGCCAGTAGTTCTAGCAAAAAGGGCTATGGCTACACCTTC.

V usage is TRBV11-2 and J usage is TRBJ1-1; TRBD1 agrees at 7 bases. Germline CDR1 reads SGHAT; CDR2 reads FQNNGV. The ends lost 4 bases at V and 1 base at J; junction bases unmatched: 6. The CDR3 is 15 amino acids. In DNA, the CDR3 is TGTGCCAGCAGCTCAATGGGACAGAGGAACACTGAAGCTTTCTTT. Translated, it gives CASSSMGQRNTEAFF. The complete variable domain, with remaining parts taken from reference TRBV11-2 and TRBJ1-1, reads EAGVAQSPRYKIIEKRQSVAFWCNPISGHATLYWYQQILGQGPKLLIQFQNNGVVDDSQLPKDRFSAERLKGVDSTLKIQPAKLEDSAVYLCASSSMGQRNTEAFFGQGTRLTVV.

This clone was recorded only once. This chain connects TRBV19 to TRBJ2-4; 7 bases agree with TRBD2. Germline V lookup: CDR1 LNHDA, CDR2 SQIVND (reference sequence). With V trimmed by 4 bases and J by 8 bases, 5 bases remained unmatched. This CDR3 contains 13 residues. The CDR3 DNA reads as TGTGCCAGTAGTACGGCAGGGAGGGACATTCAGTACTTC. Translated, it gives CASSTAGRDIQYF.

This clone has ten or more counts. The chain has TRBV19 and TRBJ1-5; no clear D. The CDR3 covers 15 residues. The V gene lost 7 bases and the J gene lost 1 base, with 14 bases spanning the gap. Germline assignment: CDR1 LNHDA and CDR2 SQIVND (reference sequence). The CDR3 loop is CASIAGKRSNQPQHF. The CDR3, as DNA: TGTGCCAGTATCGCGGGCAAGCGGAGCAATCAGCCCCAGCATTTT.

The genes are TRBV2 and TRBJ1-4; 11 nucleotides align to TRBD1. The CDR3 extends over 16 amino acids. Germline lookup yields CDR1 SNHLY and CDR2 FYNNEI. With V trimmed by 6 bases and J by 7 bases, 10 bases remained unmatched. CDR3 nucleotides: TGTGCCAGCAGCTTAACCGGACAGGGGGCGTCTGAAAAACTGTTTTTT. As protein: CASSLTGQGASEKLFF.

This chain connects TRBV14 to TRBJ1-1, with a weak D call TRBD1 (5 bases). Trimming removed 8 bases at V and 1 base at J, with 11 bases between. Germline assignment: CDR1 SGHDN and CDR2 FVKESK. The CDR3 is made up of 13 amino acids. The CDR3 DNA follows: TGTGCCAGCTCCCGGAGGGGGAACACTGAAGCTTTCTTT. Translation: CASSRRGNTEAFF.

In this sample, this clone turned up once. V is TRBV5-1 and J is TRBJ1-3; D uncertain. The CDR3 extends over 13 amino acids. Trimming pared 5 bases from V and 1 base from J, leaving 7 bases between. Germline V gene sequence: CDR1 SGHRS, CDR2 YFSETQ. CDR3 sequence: CASRRDSGNTIYF. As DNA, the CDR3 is TGCGCCAGCAGGCGGGATTCTGGAAACACCATATATTTT.

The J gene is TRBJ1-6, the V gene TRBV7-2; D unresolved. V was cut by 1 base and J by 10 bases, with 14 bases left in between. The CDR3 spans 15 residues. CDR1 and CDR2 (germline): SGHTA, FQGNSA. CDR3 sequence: CASSLGVGSGSPLHF. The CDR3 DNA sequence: TGTGCCAGCAGCTTAGGGGTAGGGAGCGGATCACCCCTCCACTTT.

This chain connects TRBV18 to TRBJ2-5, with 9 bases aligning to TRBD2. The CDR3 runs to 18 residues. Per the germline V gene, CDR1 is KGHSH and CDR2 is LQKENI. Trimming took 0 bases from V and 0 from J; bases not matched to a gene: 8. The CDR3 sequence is CASSPPRVSGSYQETQYF. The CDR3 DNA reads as TGTGCCAGCTCACCACCCAGGGTTAGCGGGAGCTACCAAGAGACCCAGTACTTC.

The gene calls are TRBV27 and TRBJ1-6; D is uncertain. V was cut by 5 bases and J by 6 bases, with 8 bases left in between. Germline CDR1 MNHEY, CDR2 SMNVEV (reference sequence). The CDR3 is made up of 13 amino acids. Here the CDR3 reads CASSPGFNSPLHF. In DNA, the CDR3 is TGTGCCAGCAGTCCGGGGTTTAATTCACCCCTCCACTTT.

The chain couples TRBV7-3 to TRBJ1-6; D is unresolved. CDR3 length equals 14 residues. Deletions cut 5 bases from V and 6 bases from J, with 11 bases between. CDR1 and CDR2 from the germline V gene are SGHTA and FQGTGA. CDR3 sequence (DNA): TGTGCCAGCAGCATAGGCGGGGTTAATTCACCCCTCCACTTT. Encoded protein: CASSIGGVNSPLHF. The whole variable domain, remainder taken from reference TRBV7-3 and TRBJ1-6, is GAGVSQTPSNKVTEKGKYVELRCDPISGHTALYWYRQSLGQGPEFLIYFQGTGAADDSGLPNDRFFAVRPEGSVSTLKIQRTERGDSAVYLCASSIGGVNSPLHFGNGTRLTVT.

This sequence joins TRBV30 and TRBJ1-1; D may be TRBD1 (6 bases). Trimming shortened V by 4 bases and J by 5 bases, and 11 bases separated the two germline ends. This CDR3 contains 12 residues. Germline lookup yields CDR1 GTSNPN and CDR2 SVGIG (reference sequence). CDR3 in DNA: TGTGCCTGGAAGGGGGTTGGAACTGAAGCTTTCTTT. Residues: CAWKGVGTEAFF.

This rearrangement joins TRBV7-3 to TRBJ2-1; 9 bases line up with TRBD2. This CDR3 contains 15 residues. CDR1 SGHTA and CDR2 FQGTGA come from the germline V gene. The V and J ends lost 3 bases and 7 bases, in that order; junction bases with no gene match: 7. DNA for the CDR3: TGTGCCAGCAGCTTGGGGCTAGCGGGAAGGAATGAGCAGTTCTTC. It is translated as CASSLGLAGRNEQFF.

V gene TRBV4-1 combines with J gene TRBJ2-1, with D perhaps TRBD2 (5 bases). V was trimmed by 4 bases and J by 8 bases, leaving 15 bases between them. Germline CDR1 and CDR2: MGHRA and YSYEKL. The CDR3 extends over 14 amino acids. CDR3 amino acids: CASSPNHSGDEQFF. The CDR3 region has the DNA TGCGCCAGCAGCCCCAATCACTCCGGGGATGAGCAGTTCTTC.

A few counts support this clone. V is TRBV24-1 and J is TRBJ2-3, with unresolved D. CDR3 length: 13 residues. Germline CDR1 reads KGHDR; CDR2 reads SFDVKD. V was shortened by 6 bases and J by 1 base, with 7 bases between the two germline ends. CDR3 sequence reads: CATSSPGTDTQYF. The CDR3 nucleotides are TGTGCCACCAGTTCGCCAGGCACAGATACGCAGTATTTT.

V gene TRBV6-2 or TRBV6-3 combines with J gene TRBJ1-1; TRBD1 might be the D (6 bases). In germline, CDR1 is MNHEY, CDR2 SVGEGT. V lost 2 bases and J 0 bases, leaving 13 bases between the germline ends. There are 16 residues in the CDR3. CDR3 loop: CASSYSGRGMNTEAFF. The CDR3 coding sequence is TGTGCCAGCAGTTACAGCGGCAGGGGCATGAACACTGAAGCTTTCTTT.

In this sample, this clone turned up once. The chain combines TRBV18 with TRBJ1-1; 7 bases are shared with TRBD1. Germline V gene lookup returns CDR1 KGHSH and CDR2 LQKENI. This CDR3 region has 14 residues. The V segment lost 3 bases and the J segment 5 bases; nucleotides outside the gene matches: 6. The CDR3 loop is CASSPRDSGTEAFF. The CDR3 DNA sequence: TGTGCCAGCTCACCCCGGGACAGTGGGACTGAAGCTTTCTTT.

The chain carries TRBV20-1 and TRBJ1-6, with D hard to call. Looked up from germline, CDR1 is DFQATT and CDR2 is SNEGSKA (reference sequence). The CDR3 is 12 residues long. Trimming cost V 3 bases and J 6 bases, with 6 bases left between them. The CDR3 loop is CSASAGNSPLHF. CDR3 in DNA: TGCAGTGCTAGTGCGGGTAATTCACCCCTCCACTTT.

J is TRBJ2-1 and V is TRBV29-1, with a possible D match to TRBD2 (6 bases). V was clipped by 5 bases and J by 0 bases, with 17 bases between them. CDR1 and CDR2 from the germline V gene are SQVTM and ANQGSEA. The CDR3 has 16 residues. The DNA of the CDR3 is TGCAGCGTTCCGGGACTCCGGTATTTCTCCTACAATGAGCAGTTCTTC. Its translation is CSVPGLRYFSYNEQFF.